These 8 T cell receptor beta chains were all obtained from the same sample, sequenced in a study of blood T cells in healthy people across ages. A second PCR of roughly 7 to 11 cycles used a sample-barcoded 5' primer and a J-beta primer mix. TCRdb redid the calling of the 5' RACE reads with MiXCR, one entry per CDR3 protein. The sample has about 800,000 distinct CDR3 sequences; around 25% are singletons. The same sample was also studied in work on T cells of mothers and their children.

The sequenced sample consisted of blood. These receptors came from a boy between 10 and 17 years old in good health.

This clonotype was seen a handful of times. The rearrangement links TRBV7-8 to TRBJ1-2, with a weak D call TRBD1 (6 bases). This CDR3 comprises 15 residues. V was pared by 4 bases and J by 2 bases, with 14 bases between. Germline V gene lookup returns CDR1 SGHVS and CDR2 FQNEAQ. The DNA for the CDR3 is TGTGCCAGCAGCTCTCGGACCCAGGGGAACTATGGCTACACCTTC. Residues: CASSSRTQGNYGYTF.

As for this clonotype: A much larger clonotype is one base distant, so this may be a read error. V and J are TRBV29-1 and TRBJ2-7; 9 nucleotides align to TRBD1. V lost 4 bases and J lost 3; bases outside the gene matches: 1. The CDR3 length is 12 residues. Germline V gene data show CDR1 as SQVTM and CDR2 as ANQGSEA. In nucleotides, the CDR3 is TGCAGCGTTGCGGGACAGGGCTACGAGCAGTACTTC. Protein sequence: CSVAGQGYEQYF.

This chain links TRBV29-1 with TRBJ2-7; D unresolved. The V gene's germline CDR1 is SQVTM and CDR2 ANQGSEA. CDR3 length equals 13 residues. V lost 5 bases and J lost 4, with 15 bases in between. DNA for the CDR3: TGCAGCGTTAAAGTAGACACCTCTTACGAGCAGTACTTC. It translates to CSVKVDTSYEQYF.

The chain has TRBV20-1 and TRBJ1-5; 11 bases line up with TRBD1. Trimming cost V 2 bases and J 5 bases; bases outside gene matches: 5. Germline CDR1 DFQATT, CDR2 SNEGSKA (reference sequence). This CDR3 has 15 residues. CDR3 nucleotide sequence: TGCAGTGCTAGACGCCTGGGACAGGGGGATCAGCCCCAGCATTTT. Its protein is CSARRLGQGDQPQHF.

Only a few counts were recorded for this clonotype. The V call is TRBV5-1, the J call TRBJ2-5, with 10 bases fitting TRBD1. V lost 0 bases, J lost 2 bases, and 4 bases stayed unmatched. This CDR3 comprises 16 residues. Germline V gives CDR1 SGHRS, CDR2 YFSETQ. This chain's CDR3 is CASSLATGGLQETQYF. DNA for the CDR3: TGCGCCAGCAGCTTGGCGACAGGGGGCCTTCAAGAGACCCAGTACTTC. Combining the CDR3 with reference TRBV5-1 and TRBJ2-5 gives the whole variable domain KAGVTQTPRYLIKTRGQQVTLSCSPISGHRSVSWYQQTPGQGLQFLFEYFSETQRNKGNFPGRFSGRQFSNSRSEMNVSTLELGDSALYLCASSLATGGLQETQYFGPGTRLLVL.

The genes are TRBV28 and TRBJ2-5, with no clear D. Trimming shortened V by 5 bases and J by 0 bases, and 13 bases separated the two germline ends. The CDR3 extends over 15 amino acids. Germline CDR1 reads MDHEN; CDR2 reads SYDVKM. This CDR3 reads CASSPPTEYQETQYF. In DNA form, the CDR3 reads TGTGCCAGCAGTCCACCCACAGAGTACCAAGAGACCCAGTACTTC.

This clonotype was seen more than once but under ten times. For the CDR3, the DNA is TGCGCCAGCAGCTTGGAAAGCGGGGGGGGCGCAGATACGCAGTATTTT. Its protein is CASSLESGGGADTQYF. The chain recombines TRBV5-1 with TRBJ2-3; the match to TRBD2 covers 10 bases. This CDR3 has 16 residues. Germline lookup yields CDR1 SGHRS and CDR2 YFSETQ. Trimming at V came to 0 bases and at J to 4 bases, leaving 5 bases not matched to a gene. The full variable domain, in which reference TRBV5-1 and TRBJ2-3 provide the parts outside the CDR3, is KAGVTQTPRYLIKTRGQQVTLSCSPISGHRSVSWYQQTPGQGLQFLFEYFSETQRNKGNFPGRFSGRQFSNSRSEMNVSTLELGDSALYLCASSLESGGGADTQYFGPGTRLTVL.

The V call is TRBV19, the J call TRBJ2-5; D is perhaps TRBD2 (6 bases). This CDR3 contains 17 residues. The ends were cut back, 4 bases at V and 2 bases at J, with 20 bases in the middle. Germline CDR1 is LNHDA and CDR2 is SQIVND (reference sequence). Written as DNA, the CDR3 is TGTGCCAGTAGTACGCAACTAGCCCAAGAAGTTCAAGAGACCCAGTACTTC. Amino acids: CASSTQLAQEVQETQYF.